This TCR beta chain was found in a study of beta chain features in type 1 diabetes. Study-wide findings and caveats: It was among patients, rather than healthy donors, that naive, central memory and Treg TCRB repertoires appeared more similar. Any HLA effect on TCRB rearrangement was left unresolved by small sub-analyses.

Reverse transcribing all isolated RNA meant expressed TCRB transcripts were sequenced. TCRdb's copy holds only in-frame clones and misses some; the assay was immunoSEQ multiplex PCR. Of 350,000 to 450,000 clones detected, over 11% appear once; the ten largest clones hold roughly 0.04%. Comments on this clone: Antigen: not known.

One heparinised blood draw averaging around 100 mL was given by each donor. Purities over 95% were achieved in all sorted populations. The sample was naive CD4+ T cells from blood. This sequence was found in a man aged 30-40 years in good health.

DNA for the CDR3: TGTGCCAGCAGCGTAGCGGCGGGAGGGCCGGTCAATGAGCAGTTCTTC. Protein sequence: CASSVAAGGPVNEQFF. J is TRBJ2-1 and V is TRBV9, with 9 bases fitting TRBD2. The CDR3 runs 16 residues. Germline V gives CDR1 SGDLS, CDR2 YYNGEE. Germline trimming cut 0 bases from V and 6 bases from J; bases unmatched to any gene: 7. Filled out from reference TRBV9 and TRBJ2-1, the complete variable domain reads DSGVTQTPKHLITATGQRVTLRCSPRSGDLSVYWYQQSLDQGLQFLIQYYNGEERAKGNILERFSAQQFPDLHSELNLSSLELGDSALYFCASSVAAGGPVNEQFFGPGTRLTVL.